The 10 T cell receptor beta chains given below trace back to one sample, sequenced in a study of cytomegalovirus exposure and HLA in healthy donors. The study ran its PCR with 60 Vbeta and 13 Jbeta primers. TCRdb keeps only in-frame clones here, not all; method: immunoSEQ multiplex PCR. Of roughly 65,000 clones listed, just under 80% are singletons. The specimen was PBMCs. The origin of the receptors is a woman younger than 45 in good health and CMV-seronegative.

The chain has TRBV28 and TRBJ2-7; perhaps TRBD1 as D (6 bases). V dropped 5 bases and J dropped 5 bases, with 19 bases sitting between them. The CDR3 covers 15 residues. Germline V CDR1 and CDR2: MDHEN, SYDVKM. CDR3 in amino acids: CASSDIGDTAHEQYF. CDR3 bases: TGTGCCAGCAGTGATATAGGGGACACTGCCCACGAGCAGTACTTC.

The J gene is TRBJ2-5, the V gene TRBV15; maybe TRBD2 (5 bases). V was cut by 0 bases and J by 7 bases, with 12 bases left in between. The CDR3 is 14 residues long. Germline lookup yields CDR1 LNHNV and CDR2 YYDKDF (reference sequence). CDR3 DNA: TGTGCCACCAGCAGAGACCTCGGACGGGGGACCCAGTACTTC. As protein: CATSRDLGRGTQYF.

This chain joins TRBV6-5 and TRBJ1-5, with D hard to call. Germline V gene data show CDR1 as MNHEY and CDR2 as SVGAGI. V dropped 0 bases and J dropped 6 bases, with 6 bases sitting between them. The CDR3 extends over 13 amino acids. The CDR3 DNA sequence: TGTGCCAGCAGTTACTCTGGGAGTCAGCCCCAGCATTTT. This translates into CASSYSGSQPQHF.

V is TRBV30 and J is TRBJ2-3, with 12 bases matching TRBD2. The germline V gene has CDR1 GTSNPN and CDR2 SVGIG (reference sequence). CDR3 length: 13 residues. This CDR3 is CAFLAGGPDTQYF. The CDR3 coding sequence is TGTGCTTTTCTAGCGGGAGGGCCAGATACGCAGTATTTT.

The rearrangement joins TRBV7-6 to TRBJ1-1; D ambiguous. V lost 0 bases and J lost 0, with 5 bases in between. CDR3 size: 14 residues. CDR1 and CDR2 (germline): SGHVS, FNYEAQ. The CDR3 loop reads CASSLAAMNTEAFF. The DNA for the CDR3 is TGTGCCAGCAGCTTAGCGGCCATGAACACTGAAGCTTTCTTT. Variable domain in full (rest from reference TRBV7-6 and TRBJ1-1): GAGVSQSPRYKVTKRGQDVALRCDPISGHVSLYWYRQALGQGPEFLTYFNYEAQQDKSGLPNDRFSAERPEGSISTLTIQRTEQRDSAMYRCASSLAAMNTEAFFGQGTRLTVV.

The chain joins TRBV10-3 to TRBJ1-5; tentative D call: TRBD1 (6 bases). CDR1 is ENHRY and CDR2 is SYGVKD in the germline V gene. The CDR3 has 16 residues. The V end lost 5 bases, the J end lost 2 bases, and 16 bases lay between the germline ends. DNA for the CDR3: TGTGCCATCAGTCTGAATGGGGGCGTGGGCAATCAGCCCCAGCATTTT. Translation gives CAISLNGGVGNQPQHF.

The chain couples TRBV30 to TRBJ1-3; D gene unclear. Looked up from germline, CDR1 is GTSNPN and CDR2 is SVGIG (reference sequence). This CDR3 is 12 amino acids long. V shed 5 bases and J shed 0 bases, with 5 bases lying between them. In DNA, the CDR3 is TGTGCCTGGGCCAGCTCTGGAAACACCATATATTTT. Translating it yields CAWASSGNTIYF. Complete variable domain (other parts from reference TRBV30 and TRBJ1-3): SQTIHQWPATLVQPVGSPLSLECTVEGTSNPNLYWYRQAAGRGLQLLFYSVGIGQISSEVPQNLSASRPQDRQFILSSKKLLLSDSGFYLCAWASSGNTIYFGEGSWLTVV.

In this sample, this clone turned up a few times. J is TRBJ1-1 and V is TRBV19, with unresolved D. The CDR3 covers 14 residues. Germline CDR1 is LNHDA and CDR2 is SQIVND (reference sequence). V lost 5 bases to trimming and J lost 5 bases, with 15 bases between them. CDR3: CASSLRLGRTEAFF. The CDR3 nucleotides are TGTGCCAGTAGTCTTCGTCTCGGGAGGACTGAAGCTTTCTTT.

The chain joins TRBV30 to TRBJ1-1, with D perhaps TRBD1 (5 bases). Trimming removed 2 bases from V and 7 bases from J, with 14 bases in between. CDR1 GTSNPN and CDR2 SVGIG come from the germline V gene (reference sequence). The length of the CDR3 is 13 residues. CDR3 protein: CAWSRHRGIEAFF. CDR3 coding DNA: TGTGCCTGGAGTAGACACCGGGGGATTGAAGCTTTCTTT.

This chain joins TRBV5-4 and TRBJ2-7; TRBD2 agrees at 10 bases. Germline assignment: CDR1 SGHNT and CDR2 YYREEE (reference sequence). V lost 3 bases and J lost 7; bases outside the gene matches: 13. The CDR3 runs 16 residues. This CDR3 reads CASSSRAGGPSEEQYF. The CDR3 region has the DNA TGTGCCAGCAGCTCTCGAGCGGGAGGGCCTTCGGAAGAGCAGTACTTC.